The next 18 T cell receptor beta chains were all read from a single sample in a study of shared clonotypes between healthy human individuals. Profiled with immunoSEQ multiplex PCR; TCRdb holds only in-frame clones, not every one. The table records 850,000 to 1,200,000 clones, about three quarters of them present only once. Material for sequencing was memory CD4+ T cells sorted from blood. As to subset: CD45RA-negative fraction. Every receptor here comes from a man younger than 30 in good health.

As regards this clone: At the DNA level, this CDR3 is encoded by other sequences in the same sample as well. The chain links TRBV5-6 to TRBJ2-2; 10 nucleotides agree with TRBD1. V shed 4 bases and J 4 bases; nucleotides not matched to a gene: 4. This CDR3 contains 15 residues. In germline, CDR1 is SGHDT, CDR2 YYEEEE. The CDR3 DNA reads TGTGCCAGCAGCCCAGGGACAGGGGTCACCGGGGAGCTGTTTTTT. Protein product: CASSPGTGVTGELFF.

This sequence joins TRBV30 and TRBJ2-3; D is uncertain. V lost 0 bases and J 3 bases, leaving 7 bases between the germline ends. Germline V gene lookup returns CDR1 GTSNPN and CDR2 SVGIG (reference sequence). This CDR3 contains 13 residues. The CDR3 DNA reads TGTGCCTGGAGTGTAGTGGGTACAGATACGCAGTATTTT. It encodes CAWSVVGTDTQYF.

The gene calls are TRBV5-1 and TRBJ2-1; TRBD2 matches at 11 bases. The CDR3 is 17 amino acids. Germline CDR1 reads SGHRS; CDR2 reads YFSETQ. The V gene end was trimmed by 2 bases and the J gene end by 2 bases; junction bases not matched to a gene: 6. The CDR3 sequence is CASSFAIAGGPYNEQFF. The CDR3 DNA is TGCGCCAGCAGCTTCGCCATAGCGGGGGGGCCCTACAATGAGCAGTTCTTC.

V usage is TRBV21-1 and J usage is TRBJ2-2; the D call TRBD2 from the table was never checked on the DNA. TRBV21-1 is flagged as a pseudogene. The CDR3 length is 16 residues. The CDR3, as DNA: TGTGCCAGCAGCCGGACTAGCGGGGCGAACACCGGGGAGCTGTTTTTT. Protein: CASSRTSGANTGELFF.

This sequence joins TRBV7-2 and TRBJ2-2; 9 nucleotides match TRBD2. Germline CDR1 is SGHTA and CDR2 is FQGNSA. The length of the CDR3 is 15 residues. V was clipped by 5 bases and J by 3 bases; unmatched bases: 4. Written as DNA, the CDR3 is TGTGCCAGCAGCACCCGACTAGCGGACACCGGGGAGCTGTTTTTT. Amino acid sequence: CASSTRLADTGELFF.

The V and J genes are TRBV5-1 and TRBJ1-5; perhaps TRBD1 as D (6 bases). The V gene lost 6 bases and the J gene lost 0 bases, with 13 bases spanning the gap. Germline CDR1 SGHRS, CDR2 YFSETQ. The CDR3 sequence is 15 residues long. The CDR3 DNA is TGCGCCAGCAAGGAAGGGGGGAATAGCAATCAGCCCCAGCATTTT. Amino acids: CASKEGGNSNQPQHF.

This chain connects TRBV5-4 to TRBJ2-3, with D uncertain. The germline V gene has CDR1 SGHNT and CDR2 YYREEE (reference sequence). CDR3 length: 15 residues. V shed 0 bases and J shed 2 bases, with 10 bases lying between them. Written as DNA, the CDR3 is TGTGCCAGCAGCTTGGACTGGGCCCCCACAGATACGCAGTATTTT. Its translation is CASSLDWAPTDTQYF.

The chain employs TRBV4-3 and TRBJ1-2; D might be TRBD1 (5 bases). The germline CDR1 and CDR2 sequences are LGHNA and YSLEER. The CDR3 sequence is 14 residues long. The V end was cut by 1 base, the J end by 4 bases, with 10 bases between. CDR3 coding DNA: TGCGCCAGCAGCCAAGCCCGGGGGACCTATGGCTACACCTTC. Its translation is CASSQARGTYGYTF.

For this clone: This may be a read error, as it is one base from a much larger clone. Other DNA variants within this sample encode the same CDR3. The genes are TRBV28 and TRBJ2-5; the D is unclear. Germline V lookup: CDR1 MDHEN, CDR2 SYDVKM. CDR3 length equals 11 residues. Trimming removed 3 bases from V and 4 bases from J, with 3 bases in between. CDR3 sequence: CASSLGETQYF. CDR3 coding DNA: TGTGCCAGCAGTTTGGGAGAGACCCAGTACTTC.

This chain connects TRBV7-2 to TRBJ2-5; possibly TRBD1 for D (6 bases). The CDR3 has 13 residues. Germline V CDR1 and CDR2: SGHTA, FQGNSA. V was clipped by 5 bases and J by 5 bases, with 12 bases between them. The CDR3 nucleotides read TGTGCCAGCAGCACACAGGGTTACGAGACCCAGTACTTC. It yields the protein CASSTQGYETQYF.

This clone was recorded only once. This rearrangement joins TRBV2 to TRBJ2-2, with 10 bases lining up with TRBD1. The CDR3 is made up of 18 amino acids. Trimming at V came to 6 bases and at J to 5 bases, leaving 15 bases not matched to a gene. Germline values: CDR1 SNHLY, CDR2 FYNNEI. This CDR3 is CASRVILLGQGRTGELFF. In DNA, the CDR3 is TGTGCCAGCAGGGTTATTCTCCTGGGACAGGGGCGTACCGGGGAGCTGTTTTTT.

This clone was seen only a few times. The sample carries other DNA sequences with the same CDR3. The CDR3 nucleotides read TGTGCCAGTAGTACGGGACAGGGGTTAGGACAGCCCCAGCATTTT. This gives the protein CASSTGQGLGQPQHF. The rearrangement uses TRBV19 and TRBJ1-5, with 10 nucleotides matching TRBD1. This CDR3 contains 15 residues. Germline V lookup: CDR1 LNHDA, CDR2 SQIVND (reference sequence). The trim removed 4 bases at V and 7 bases at J, leaving 7 bases unmatched.

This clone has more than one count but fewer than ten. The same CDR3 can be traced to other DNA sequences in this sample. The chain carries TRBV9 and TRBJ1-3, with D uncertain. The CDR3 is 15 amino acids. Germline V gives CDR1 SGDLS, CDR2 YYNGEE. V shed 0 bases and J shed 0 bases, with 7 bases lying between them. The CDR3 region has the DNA TGTGCCAGCAGCGTAGGGGGTACCTCTGGAAACACCATATATTTT. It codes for CASSVGGTSGNTIYF.

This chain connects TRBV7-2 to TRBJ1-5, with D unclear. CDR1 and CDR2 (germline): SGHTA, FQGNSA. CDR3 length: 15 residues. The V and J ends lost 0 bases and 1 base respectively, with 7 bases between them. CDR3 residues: CASSLAISSNQPQHF. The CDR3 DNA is TGTGCCAGCAGCTTAGCGATATCCAGCAATCAGCCCCAGCATTTT.

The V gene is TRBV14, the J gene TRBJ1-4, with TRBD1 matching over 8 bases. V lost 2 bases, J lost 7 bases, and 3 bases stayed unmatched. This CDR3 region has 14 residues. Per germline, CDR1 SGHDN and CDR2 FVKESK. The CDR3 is CASSQQGAGEKLFF. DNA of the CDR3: TGTGCCAGCAGCCAACAGGGGGCCGGTGAAAAACTGTTTTTT.

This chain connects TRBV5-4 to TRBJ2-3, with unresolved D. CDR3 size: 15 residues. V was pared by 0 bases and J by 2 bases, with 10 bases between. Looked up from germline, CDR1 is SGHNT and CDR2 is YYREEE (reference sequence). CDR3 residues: CASSLGASLTDTQYF. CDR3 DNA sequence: TGTGCCAGCAGCTTGGGGGCGAGTCTCACAGATACGCAGTATTTT.

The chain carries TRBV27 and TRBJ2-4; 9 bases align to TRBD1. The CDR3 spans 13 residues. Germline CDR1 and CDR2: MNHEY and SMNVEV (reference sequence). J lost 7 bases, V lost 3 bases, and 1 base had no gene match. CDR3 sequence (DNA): TGTGCCAGCAGTTTTGGGACAGGGAACATTCAGTACTTC. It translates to CASSFGTGNIQYF.

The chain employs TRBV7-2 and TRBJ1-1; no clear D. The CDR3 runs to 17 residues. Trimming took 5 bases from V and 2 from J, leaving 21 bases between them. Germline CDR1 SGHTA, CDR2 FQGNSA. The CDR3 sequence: CASSPTRNPAFNTEAFF. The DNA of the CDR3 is TGTGCCAGCAGCCCGACCCGAAACCCGGCTTTCAACACTGAAGCTTTCTTT.